This note documents a single TCR beta chain sequence. These data originate in a study of blood T cell repertoires in COVID-19. Study as a whole: Samples of COVID-19 (acute and convalescent) were obtained from the United States, Italy and Spain. Sources were T cells, B-cell-depleted T cells, or PBMCs; the material itself was cDNA or gDNA.

Assay used: immunoSEQ multiplex PCR; TCRdb lists only in-frame clones, some missing. This sample has approximately 150,000 clones, with about 89% found just once. Cohorts were based on clinical histories the participants reported. Before being deemed recovered, Cohort 3 donors had two negative PCRs, clearance, or symptom resolution. The CDR3 covers 13 residues. CDR1 and CDR2 (germline): SGHVS, FQNEAQ. V was trimmed by 3 bases and J by 3 bases, leaving 9 bases between them. Sequenced input: PBMCs or T cells enriched from blood (not recorded which). J is TRBJ2-7 and V is TRBV7-8; TRBD2 is a possible D gene (5 bases). The receptor was derived from a man aged 55 to 70 who had recovered from COVID-19. CDR3 nucleotides: TGTGCCAGCAGCTTTTCCGGGGTCTACGAGCAGTACTTC. It yields the protein CASSFSGVYEQYF. Together with reference TRBV7-8 and TRBJ2-7, the CDR3 gives the full variable domain: GAGVSQSPRYKVAKRGQDVALRCDPISGHVSLFWYQQALGQGPEFLTYFQNEAQLDKSGLPSDRFFAERPEGSVSTLKIQRTQQEDSAVYLCASSFSGVYEQYFGPGTRLTVT.